In its sample, the clone carrying this TCR beta chain was seen many times. Its antigen is as yet unknown. These data belong to a study of human T cells and chemical hapten exposure. Background on the study: 0.01% DPC was applied to the upper back in patch tests, which were read at 6 days. From small differences in pooled library volume came most of the variation in per-sample TCR yields. Study outcomes and limitations: DPC sensitization produced no change in TCRs with frequency above 1 in 1000.

Documented time point: patch test 2, 6 weeks after DPC sensitization. Treatment reported: therapeutic diphenylcyclopropenone sensitization with weekly scalp DPC. Unfractionated whole blood yielded the extracted total RNA. The library tagged individual cDNA molecules with unique molecular identifiers. MiXCR, run by TCRdb on the RACE reads, gives a single entry per CDR3 protein. The sample has tens of thousands of distinct CDR3 sequences; around a tenth are singletons. The ends were cut back, 6 bases at V and 6 bases at J, with 12 bases in the middle. CDR1 is SGHAT and CDR2 is FQNNGV in the germline V gene. The CDR3 covers 13 residues.

The chain couples TRBV11-2 to TRBJ1-5; no definite D call. The sequence came from a woman aged 25 to 39 with alopecia areata. Some clones in this sample may be carry-over from other donors' samples. The source material was whole blood, sampled in connection with sensitization to the hapten diphenylcyclopropenone (DPC). CDR3 nucleotide sequence: TGTGCCAGCAGTAATTCCCCCTCTCAGCCCCAGCATTTT. Translated: CASSNSPSQPQHF.